Described below is a single T cell receptor (beta chain) sequence and its context. Its antigen is not known. Sequence at one end of the junction differs from germline and may be a read error. These data come from a study of CD8+CD57+ T cells in acquired aplastic anemia. Study in general: Mean read depth for CD4+ cells from healthy donors was around 11 million.

CDR1 is ENHRY and CDR2 is SYGVKD in the germline V gene. There are 13 residues in the CDR3. Findings of the study overall: The study found no significant CD8+ Simpson's diversity difference between patients and controls.

The use of genomic DNA as template underpinned the TCR beta VDJ and CDR3 profiling. TCRdb itself ran the reads through MiXCR, one entry per CDR3 protein. The sample records about 110,000 distinct CDR3 sequences, 51% being singletons. The sample comprised sorted CD4+, CD8+, or CD8+CD57+ T cells (not recorded which) from PBMCs. The chain couples TRBV10-3 to TRBJ1-2; 7 bases line up with TRBD1. The clonotype comes from a human donor in good health, serving as a control. The CDR3 reads CAIGGGGDYGYTF. CDR3 bases: TGTGCCATCGGTGGAGGGGGCGACTACGGCTACACCTTC.